This TCR beta chain comes out of a study of cytomegalovirus exposure and HLA in healthy donors (dated by TCRdb to 2016 to 2017). Regarding the complete study: A later analysis indicated that the roughly 130 validation repertoires were generated on the platform also employed for the approximately 690 repertoires of the first cohort. The study aimed to test whether cataloging public T cell receptors could reveal signatures of past pathogen exposure. A separate validation cohort of roughly 130 different subjects was used in addition to the 666-subject first cohort. High-throughput TCR immunosequencing, statistical association of individual TCRs with disease status, and machine learning were combined to predict cytomegalovirus infection status.

Library generation was performed with the immunoSEQ multiplex PCR assay. The authors' pipeline ran thus. To diagnose cytomegalovirus status from the catalog of TCR beta chain sequences, a statistical classification framework was built. TCRdb obtained this table from immuneACCESS and retained in-frame rearrangements with V and J assigned. These tables miss some clones; where compared with another copy, unresolved V genes account for less than half of the shortfall, and the remainder is unexplained. The DNA gave D and trimming, while V, J and clone size come from that table. For this sample there are about 150,000 clones; roughly nine tenths appear just once. Clones ranked in the top ten supply around 3.2% of the sample. About this clone: No cognate antigen has been identified for it. No clone much larger than this one lies a single base away; base qualities are absent.

Per the germline V gene (reference sequence), GTSNPN is the CDR1 and SVGIG is the CDR2. From its cysteine to its phenylalanine, the CDR3 spans 14 amino acids. The CDR3 DNA has 42 bases and is translated from base 1. From V the trimming removes 2 bases and from J it removes 6 bases, while the gene matches leave 7 bases of the junction unaccounted for. The donors belonged to the validation cohort of approximately 130 subjects, which was separate from the roughly 680-subject first cohort. What the work shows at the level of the full study, not this receptor alone: A later analysis found that TCRs clustered in the first cohort also tended to co-occur in the 95 to 150 validation repertoires, with 90% to 95% of cluster scores above 0. A few of the identified cytomegalovirus-associated TCR beta chains were confirmed in vitro to be specific for cytomegalovirus antigens. It was suggested by the authors that the approach could potentially be generalized to other disease states and immunological phenotypes. The validation cohort had no HLA typing available for a later analysis, so co-occurrence within that cohort was assessed over all 130 or so repertoires. Most TCR sequences were observed very rarely across donors, whereas some public TCRs were present in many individuals. The study gave a list of 150 to 200 TCR beta chains associated with cytomegalovirus. The classifier was reported to diagnose cytomegalovirus status with high specificity and sensitivity in both the original cohort and the validation cohort.

The TCR originated in a woman younger than 35 in good health and CMV-seropositive. The chain was built from TRBV30 and TRBJ1-2, with 9 bases in between that match TRBD1. Sequencing input: PBMCs. The DNA reads as follows: TGTGCCTGGAGTCTTACAGGGGGCTCGGATGGCTACACCTTC. Translated, it gives CAWSLTGGSDGYTF.